This T cell receptor beta chain was recorded in a study of T cells in Graves' hyperthyroidism and ophthalmopathy. Patients showing uncontrolled infection, other autoimmune disease, pregnancy or lactation were ineligible. Study conclusions and caveats: The model made its ophthalmopathy prediction, and onset followed a median about 5.9 months later.

TCR beta CDR3 region amplification was performed from RNA transcripts. TCR CDR3 underwent first-round RT-PCR with the HTBI primer set. TCRdb re-derived calls from the multiplex PCR reads in MiXCR, one entry per CDR3 protein. The sample shows 250,000 to 350,000 distinct CDR3 sequences, over 15% of them seen only once. CDR1 LNHDA and CDR2 SQIVND come from the germline V gene (reference sequence). The V gene end was trimmed by 7 bases and the J gene end by 6 bases; junction bases not matched to a gene: 4. The CDR3 covers 12 residues. The table lists this clonotype with many counts. The antigen remains unidentified.

The chain employs TRBV19 and TRBJ1-2, with 8 bases aligning to TRBD1. The receptor was derived from an older woman with Graves' ophthalmopathy. The specimen sequenced was blood. The CDR3 nucleotides are TGTGCCAGTACCCTGACAGGGGATGGCTACACCTTC. Translated: CASTLTGDGYTF.